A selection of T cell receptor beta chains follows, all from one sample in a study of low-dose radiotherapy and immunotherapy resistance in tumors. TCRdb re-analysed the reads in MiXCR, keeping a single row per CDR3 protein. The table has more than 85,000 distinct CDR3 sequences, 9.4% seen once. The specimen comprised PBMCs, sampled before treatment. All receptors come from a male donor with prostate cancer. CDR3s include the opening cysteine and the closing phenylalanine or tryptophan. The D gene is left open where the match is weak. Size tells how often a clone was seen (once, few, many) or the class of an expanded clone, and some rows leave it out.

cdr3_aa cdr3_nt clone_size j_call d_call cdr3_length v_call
CASSPRSPGALANYGYTF TGTGCCAGCAGTCCCCGTTCGCCCGGGGCCTTAGCTAACTATGGCTACACCTTC many TRBJ1-2 - 18 TRBV27
CASSAQGGTEAFF TGTGCCAGCAGCGCCCAGGGGGGGACTGAAGCTTTCTTT - TRBJ1-1 TRBD1 13 TRBV7-9
CASSPSYEQYF TGCGCCAGCAGCCCGTCCTACGAGCAGTACTTC many TRBJ2-7 - 11 TRBV5-1
CASRKGQGGSYEQYF TGTGCCAGCAGGAAGGGACAGGGGGGCTCCTACGAGCAGTACTTC many TRBJ2-7 TRBD1 15 TRBV6-6
CASSFRGTGGYTF TGTGCCAGCAGTTTCCGGGGGACCGGCGGCTACACCTTC few TRBJ1-2 - 13 TRBV12-3/TRBV12-4
CASSLGGVQNIQYF TGCGCCAGCAGCTTAGGAGGGGTGCAAAACATTCAGTACTTC few TRBJ2-4 - 14 TRBV5-1
CSANPVGGSYEQYF TGCAGTGCTAACCCCGTGGGGGGGTCCTACGAGCAGTACTTC many TRBJ2-7 TRBD2 14 TRBV20-1
CSVATGVNEKLFF TGCAGCGTCGCGACAGGGGTTAATGAAAAACTGTTTTTT many TRBJ1-4 TRBD1 13 TRBV29-1
CASSSRGSYEQYF TGTGCCAGCTCCTCCCGGGGCTCCTACGAGCAGTACTTC many TRBJ2-7 - 13 TRBV18
CASSLDGIGMDGYTF TGTGCCAGCAGCTTAGATGGGATAGGGATGGATGGCTACACCTTC many TRBJ1-2 - 15 TRBV7-9
CAWTPRSSLAKNIQYF TGTGCCTGGACCCCGCGGTCCAGTTTAGCCAAAAACATTCAGTACTTC many TRBJ2-4 - 16 TRBV30
CASSLPVHNSPLHF TGTGCCAGCTCCCTTCCTGTTCATAATTCACCCCTCCACTTT many TRBJ1-6 - 14 TRBV7-9
CASGPGQGYTGELFF TGTGCCAGCGGTCCCGGACAGGGCTATACCGGGGAGCTGTTTTTT few TRBJ2-2 - 15 TRBV21-1
CASSSPYGSGNTIYF TGTGCCAGCAGTTCCCCGTACGGATCTGGAAACACCATATATTTT many TRBJ1-3 - 15 TRBV28
CASSQDRATDTQYF TGTGCCAGCAGCCAAGACCGGGCCACAGATACGCAGTATTTT many TRBJ2-3 - 14 TRBV14